This TCR beta chain was found in a study of shared clonotypes between healthy human individuals. Overall study: The study enrolled a couple of women and three men aged 18 to 49. Three CD4 naive, three CD4 memory, two CD8 naive and one CD8 memory plate were used per donor. Overall study findings and caveats: Investigators collected only blood, and repertoires in tissues likely differ.

In the case of this clone: Antigen specificity is unknown.

CDR1 and CDR2 from the germline V gene are SGHDT and YYEEEE. Trimming took 3 bases from V and 7 from J, leaving 7 bases between them. This CDR3 region has 11 residues. Deep was the level used in running the assay. Assay: immunoSEQ multiplex PCR; the TCRdb copy retains only in-frame clones and omits some. Found here are some 1 million clones, under 80% of them singletons; the top ten hold 1.4% to 1.5%. The TCR was taken from a man younger than 30 in good health. This rearrangement joins TRBV5-6 to TRBJ1-2; D is uncertain. The sample comprised memory CD4+ T cells sorted from blood. Subset defined: CD45RA-negative fraction. As DNA, the CDR3 is TGTGCCAGCAGCTCACTGGCTGGCTACACCTTC. It codes for CASSSLAGYTF.